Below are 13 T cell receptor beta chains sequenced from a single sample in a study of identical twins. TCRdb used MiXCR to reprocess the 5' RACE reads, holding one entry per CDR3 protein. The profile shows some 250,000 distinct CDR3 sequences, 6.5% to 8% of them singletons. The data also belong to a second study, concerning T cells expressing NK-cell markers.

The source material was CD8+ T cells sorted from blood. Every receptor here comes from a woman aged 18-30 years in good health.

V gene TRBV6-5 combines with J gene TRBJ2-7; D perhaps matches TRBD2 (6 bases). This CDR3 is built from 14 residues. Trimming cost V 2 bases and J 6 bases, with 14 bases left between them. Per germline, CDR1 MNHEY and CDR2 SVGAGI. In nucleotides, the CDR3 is TGTGCCAGCAGTTACATTGCGGGATCGGGCGAGCAGTACTTC. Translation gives CASSYIAGSGEQYF.

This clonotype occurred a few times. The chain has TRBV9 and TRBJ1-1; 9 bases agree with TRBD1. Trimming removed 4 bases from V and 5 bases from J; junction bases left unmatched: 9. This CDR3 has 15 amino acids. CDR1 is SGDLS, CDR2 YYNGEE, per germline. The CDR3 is CASSQIQGAWTEAFF. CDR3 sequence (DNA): TGTGCCAGCAGCCAAATACAGGGGGCCTGGACTGAAGCTTTCTTT.

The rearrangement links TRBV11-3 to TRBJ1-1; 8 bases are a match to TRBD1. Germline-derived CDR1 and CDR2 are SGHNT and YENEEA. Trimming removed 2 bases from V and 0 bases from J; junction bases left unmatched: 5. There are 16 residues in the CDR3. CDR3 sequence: CASSLKRTGMNTEAFF. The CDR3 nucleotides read TGTGCCAGCAGCTTAAAAAGGACAGGGATGAACACTGAAGCTTTCTTT.

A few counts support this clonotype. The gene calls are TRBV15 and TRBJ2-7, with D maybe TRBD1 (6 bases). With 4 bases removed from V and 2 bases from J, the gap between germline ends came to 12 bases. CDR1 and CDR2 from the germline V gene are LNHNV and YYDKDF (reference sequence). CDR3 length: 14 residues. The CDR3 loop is CATSIQGDPYEQYF. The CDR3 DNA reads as TGTGCCACCAGCATACAGGGCGACCCCTACGAGCAGTACTTC. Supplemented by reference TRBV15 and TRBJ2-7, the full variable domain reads DAMVIQNPRYQVTQFGKPVTLSCSQTLNHNVMYWYQQKSSQAPKLLFHYYDKDFNNEADTPDNFQSRRPNTSFCFLDIRSPGLGDTAMYLCATSIQGDPYEQYFGPGTRLTVT.

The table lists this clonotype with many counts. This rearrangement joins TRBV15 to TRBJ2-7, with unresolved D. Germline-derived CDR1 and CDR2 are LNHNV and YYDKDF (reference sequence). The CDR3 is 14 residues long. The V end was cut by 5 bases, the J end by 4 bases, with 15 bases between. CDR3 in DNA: TGTGCCACCAGCGATGCTAGTCTAACTTACGAGCAGTACTTC. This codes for CATSDASLTYEQYF.

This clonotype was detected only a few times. The CDR3: CASSEGLAGSIYEQYF. CDR3 nucleotide sequence: TGTGCCAGCAGCGAGGGACTAGCGGGATCAATCTACGAGCAGTACTTC. The rearrangement uses TRBV7-2 and TRBJ2-7; 13 positions agree with TRBD2. After removal of 5 bases from V and 3 bases from J, the junction contained 7 bases not matched to a gene. This CDR3 region has 16 residues. CDR1 SGHTA and CDR2 FQGNSA come from the germline V gene.

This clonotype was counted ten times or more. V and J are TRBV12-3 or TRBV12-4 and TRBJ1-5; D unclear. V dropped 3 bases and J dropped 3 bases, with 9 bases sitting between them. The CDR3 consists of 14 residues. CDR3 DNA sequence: TGTGCCAGCAGTTTTCGGCCGTACAATCAGCCCCAGCATTTT. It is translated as CASSFRPYNQPQHF.

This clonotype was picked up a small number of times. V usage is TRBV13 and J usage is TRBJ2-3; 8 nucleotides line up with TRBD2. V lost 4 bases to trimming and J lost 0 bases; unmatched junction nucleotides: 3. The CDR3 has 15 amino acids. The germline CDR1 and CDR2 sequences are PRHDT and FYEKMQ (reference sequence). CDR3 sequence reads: CASSSRGGSTDTQYF. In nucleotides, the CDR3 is TGTGCCAGCAGCTCCCGGGGGGGCAGCACAGATACGCAGTATTTT.

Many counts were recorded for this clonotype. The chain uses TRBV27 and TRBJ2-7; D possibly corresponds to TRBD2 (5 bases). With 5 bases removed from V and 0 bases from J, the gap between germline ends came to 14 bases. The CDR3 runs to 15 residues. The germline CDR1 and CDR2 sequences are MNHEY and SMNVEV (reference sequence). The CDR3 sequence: CASSARGSYSYEQYF. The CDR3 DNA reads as TGTGCCAGCAGTGCAAGAGGGTCCTACTCCTACGAGCAGTACTTC.

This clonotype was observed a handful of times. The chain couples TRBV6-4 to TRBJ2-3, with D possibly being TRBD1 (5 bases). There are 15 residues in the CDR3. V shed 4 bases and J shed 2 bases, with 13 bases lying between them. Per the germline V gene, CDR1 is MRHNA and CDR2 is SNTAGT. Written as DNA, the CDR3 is TGTGCCAGCAGTGCCGACAGTGGAACCACAGATACGCAGTATTTT. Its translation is CASSADSGTTDTQYF.

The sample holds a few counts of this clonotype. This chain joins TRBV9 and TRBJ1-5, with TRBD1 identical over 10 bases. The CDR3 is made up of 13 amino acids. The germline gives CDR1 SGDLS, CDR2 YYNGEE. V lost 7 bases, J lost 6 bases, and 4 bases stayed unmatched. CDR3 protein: CASGGTGVQPQHF. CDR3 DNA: TGTGCCAGCGGCGGGACAGGGGTTCAGCCCCAGCATTTT.

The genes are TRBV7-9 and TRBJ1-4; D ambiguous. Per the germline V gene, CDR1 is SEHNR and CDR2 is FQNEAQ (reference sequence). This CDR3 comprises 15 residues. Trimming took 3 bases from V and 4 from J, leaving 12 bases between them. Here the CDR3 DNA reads TGTGCCAGCAGCTTTATTCAGGCCTATAATGAAAAACTGTTTTTT. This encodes CASSFIQAYNEKLFF. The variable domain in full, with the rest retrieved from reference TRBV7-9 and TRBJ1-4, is DTGVSQNPRHKITKRGQNVTFRCDPISEHNRLYWYRQTLGQGPEFLTYFQNEAQLEKSRLLSDRFSAERPKGSFSTLEIQRTEQGDSAMYLCASSFIQAYNEKLFFGSGTQLSVL.

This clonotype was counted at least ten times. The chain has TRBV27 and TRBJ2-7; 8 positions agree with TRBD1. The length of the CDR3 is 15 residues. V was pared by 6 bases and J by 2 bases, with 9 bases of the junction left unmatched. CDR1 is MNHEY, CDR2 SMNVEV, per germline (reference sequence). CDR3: CASSGRPRGPYEQYF. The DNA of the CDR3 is TGTGCCAGCAGCGGGAGACCCAGGGGGCCCTACGAGCAGTACTTC.